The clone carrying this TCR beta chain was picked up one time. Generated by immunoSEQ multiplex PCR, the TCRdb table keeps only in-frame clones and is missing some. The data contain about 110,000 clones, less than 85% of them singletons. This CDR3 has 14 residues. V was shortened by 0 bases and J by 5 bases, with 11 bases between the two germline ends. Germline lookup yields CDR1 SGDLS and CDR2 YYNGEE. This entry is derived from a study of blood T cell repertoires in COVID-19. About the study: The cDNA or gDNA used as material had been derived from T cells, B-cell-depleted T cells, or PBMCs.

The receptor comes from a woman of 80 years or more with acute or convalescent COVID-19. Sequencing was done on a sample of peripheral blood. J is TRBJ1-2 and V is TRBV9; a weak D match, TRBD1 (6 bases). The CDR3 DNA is TGTGCCAGCAGCGTAGGACAGGACCCGTATGGCTACACCTTC. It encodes CASSVGQDPYGYTF.